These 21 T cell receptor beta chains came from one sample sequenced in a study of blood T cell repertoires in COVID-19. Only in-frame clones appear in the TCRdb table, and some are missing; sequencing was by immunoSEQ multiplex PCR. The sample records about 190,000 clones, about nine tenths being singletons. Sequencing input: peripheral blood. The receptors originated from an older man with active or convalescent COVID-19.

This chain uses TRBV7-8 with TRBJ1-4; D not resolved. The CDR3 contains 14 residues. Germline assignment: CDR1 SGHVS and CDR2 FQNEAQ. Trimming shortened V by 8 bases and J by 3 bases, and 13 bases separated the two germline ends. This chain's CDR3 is CASAPVTSNEKLFF. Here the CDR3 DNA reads TGTGCCAGCGCGCCCGTGACTTCTAATGAAAAACTGTTTTTT.

Written as DNA, the CDR3 is TGTGCCAGCAGTTACTACCGCGGCAGCCAAGAGACCCAGTACTTC. Translating gives CASSYYRGSQETQYF. The chain employs TRBV6-6 and TRBJ2-5, with unresolved D. V was cut by 1 base and J by 1 base, with 10 bases left in between. Germline lookup yields CDR1 MNHNY and CDR2 SVGAGI (reference sequence). The CDR3 has 15 residues.

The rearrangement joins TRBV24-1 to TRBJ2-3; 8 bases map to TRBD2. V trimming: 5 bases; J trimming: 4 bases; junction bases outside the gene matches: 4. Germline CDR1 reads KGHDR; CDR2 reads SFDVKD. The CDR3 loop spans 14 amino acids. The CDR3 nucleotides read TGTGCCACCAGTGTTAGCGGGAATGCAGATACGCAGTATTTT. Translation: CATSVSGNADTQYF.

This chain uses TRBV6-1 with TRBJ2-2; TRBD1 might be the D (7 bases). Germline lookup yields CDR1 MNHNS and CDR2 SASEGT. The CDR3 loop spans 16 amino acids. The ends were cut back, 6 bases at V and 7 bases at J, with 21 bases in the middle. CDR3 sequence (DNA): TGTGCCAGCAGAGAACAAGGTGGAGGGGGCTTCGGGGAGCTGTTTTTT. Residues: CASREQGGGGFGELFF.

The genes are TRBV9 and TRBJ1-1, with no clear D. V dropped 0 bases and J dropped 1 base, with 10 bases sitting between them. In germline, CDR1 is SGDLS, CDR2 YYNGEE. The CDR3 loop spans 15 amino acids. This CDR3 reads CASSVGGKPNTEAFF. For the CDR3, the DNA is TGTGCCAGCAGCGTAGGCGGGAAACCGAACACTGAAGCTTTCTTT.

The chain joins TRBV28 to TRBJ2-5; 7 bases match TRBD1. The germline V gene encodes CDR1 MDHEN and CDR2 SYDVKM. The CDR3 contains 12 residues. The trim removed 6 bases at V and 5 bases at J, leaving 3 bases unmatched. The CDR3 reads CASSRQGETQYF. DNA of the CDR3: TGTGCCAGCAGCAGACAGGGCGAGACCCAGTACTTC.

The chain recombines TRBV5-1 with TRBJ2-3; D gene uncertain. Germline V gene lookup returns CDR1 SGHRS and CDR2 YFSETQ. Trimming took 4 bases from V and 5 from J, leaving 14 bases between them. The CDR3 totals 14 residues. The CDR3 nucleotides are TGCGCCAGCAGCCTGACGGGTGGTGGAGATACGCAGTATTTT. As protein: CASSLTGGGDTQYF.

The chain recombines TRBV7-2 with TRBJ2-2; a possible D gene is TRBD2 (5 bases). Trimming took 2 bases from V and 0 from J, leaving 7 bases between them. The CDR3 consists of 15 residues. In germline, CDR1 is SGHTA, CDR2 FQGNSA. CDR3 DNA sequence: TGTGCCAGCAGCTTATCGGGGACGAACACCGGGGAGCTGTTTTTT. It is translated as CASSLSGTNTGELFF.

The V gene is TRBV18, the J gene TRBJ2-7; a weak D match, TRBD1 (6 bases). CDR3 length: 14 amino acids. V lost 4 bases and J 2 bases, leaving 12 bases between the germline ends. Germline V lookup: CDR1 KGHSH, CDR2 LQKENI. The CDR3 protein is CASSLSGTTYEQYF. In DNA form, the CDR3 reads TGTGCCAGCTCACTTTCCGGGACAACCTACGAGCAGTACTTC.

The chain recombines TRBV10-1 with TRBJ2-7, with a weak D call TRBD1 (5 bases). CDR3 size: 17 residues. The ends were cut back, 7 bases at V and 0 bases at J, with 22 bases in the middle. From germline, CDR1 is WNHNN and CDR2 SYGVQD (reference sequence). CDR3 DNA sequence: TGCGCCAGCACGCGCGCTGATGGGGCTCCAAGCTCCTACGAGCAGTACTTC. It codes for CASTRADGAPSSYEQYF.

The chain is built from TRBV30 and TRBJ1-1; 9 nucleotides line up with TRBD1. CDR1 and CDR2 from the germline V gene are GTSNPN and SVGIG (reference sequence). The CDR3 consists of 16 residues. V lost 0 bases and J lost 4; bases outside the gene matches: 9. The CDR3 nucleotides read TGTGCCTGGAGTGTATTTTTCGGACAGGGGAGCACTGAAGCTTTCTTT. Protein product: CAWSVFFGQGSTEAFF.

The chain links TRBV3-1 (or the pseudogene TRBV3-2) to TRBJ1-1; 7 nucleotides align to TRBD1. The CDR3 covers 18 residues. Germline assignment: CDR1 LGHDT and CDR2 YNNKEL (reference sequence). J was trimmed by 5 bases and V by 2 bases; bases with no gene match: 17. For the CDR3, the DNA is TGTGCCAGCAGCCAAAGGAGACAGGGAGGAGGGAGCGGAACTGAAGCTTTCTTT. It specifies CASSQRRQGGGSGTEAFF.

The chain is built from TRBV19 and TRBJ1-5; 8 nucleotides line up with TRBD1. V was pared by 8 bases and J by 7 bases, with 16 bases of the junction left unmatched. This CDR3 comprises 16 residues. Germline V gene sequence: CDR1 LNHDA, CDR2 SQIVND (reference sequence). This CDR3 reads CASGAGTGAFKQPQHF. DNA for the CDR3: TGTGCCAGTGGCGCCGGGACAGGCGCCTTTAAGCAGCCCCAGCATTTT.

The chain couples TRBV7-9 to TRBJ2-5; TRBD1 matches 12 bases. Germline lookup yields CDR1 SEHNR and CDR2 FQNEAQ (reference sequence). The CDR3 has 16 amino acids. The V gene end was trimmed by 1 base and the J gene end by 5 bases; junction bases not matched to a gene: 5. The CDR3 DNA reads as TGTGCCAGCAGCTTAGGGGACAGGGGGCTGGGGGAGACCCAGTACTTC. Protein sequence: CASSLGDRGLGETQYF.

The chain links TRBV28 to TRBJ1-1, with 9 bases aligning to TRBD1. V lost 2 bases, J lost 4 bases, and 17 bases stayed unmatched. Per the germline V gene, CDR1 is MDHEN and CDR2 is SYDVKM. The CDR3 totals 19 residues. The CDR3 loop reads CASSLSPWMGTGSGTEAFF. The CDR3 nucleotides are TGTGCCAGCAGTTTAAGCCCTTGGATGGGGACAGGGAGCGGCACTGAAGCTTTCTTT.

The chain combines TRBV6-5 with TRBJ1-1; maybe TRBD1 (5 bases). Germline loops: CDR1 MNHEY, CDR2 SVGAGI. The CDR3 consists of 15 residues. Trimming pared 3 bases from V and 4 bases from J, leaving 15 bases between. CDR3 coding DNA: TGTGCCAGCAGTTATGGTCCCGGGGGTATCACTGAAGCTTTCTTT. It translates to CASSYGPGGITEAFF.

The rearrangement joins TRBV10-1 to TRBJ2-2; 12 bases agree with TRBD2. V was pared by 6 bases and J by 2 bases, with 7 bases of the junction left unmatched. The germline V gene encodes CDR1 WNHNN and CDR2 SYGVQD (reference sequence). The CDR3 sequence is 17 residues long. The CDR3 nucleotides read TGCGCCAGCAGCGGAGGGGGACTAGCGGGTAACACCGGGGAGCTGTTTTTT. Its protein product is CASSGGGLAGNTGELFF.

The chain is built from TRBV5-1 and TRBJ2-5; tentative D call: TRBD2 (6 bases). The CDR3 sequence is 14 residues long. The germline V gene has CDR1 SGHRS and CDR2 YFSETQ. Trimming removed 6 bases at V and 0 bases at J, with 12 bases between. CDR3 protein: CASTPWGDQETQYF. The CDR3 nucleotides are TGCGCCAGCACCCCTTGGGGGGACCAAGAGACCCAGTACTTC.

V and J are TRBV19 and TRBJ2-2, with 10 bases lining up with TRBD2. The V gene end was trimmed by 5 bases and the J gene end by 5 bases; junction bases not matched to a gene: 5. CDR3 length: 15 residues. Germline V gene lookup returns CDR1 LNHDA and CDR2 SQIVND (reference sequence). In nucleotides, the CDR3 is TGTGCCAGTAGTCTAGCGGGGGTATGGACCGGGGAGCTGTTTTTT. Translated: CASSLAGVWTGELFF.

For the CDR3, the DNA is TGTGCCAGCTCACCAACCCCTCAGAGCAATCAGCCCCAGCATTTT. It is translated as CASSPTPQSNQPQHF. The chain employs TRBV18 and TRBJ1-5; D is undetermined. V was trimmed by 2 bases and J by 1 base, leaving 9 bases between them. This CDR3 has 15 residues. CDR1 and CDR2 from the germline V gene are KGHSH and LQKENI.

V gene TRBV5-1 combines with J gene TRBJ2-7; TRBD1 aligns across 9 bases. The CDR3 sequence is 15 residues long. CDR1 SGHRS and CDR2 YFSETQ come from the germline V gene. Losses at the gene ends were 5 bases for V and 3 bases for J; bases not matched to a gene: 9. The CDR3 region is CASSYTGGSDYEQYF. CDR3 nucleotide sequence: TGCGCCAGCAGTTATACAGGGGGCTCAGACTACGAGCAGTACTTC.